This entry lists 15 T cell receptor beta chains sequenced from one sample in a study of control samples from healthy donors and cancer patients. TCRdb keeps only in-frame clones here, not all; method: immunoSEQ multiplex PCR. The sample includes some 96,000 clones, over 75% of them seen just once. The specimen sequenced was blood. These receptors all come from a woman between 45 and 65 years old in good health.

This rearrangement joins TRBV29-1 to TRBJ2-1; D is ambiguous. V was clipped by 4 bases and J by 7 bases, with 8 bases between them. CDR3 length equals 11 residues. CDR1 is SQVTM, CDR2 ANQGSEA, per germline. The CDR3 is CSVGRINEQFF. CDR3 DNA sequence: TGCAGCGTTGGGCGGATTAATGAGCAGTTCTTC.

The genes are TRBV3-1 (or the pseudogene TRBV3-2) and TRBJ2-7; possibly TRBD2 for D (5 bases). The ends were cut back, 3 bases at V and 6 bases at J, with 6 bases in the middle. From germline, CDR1 is LGHDT and CDR2 YNNKEL (reference sequence). This CDR3 has 11 amino acids. CDR3 residues: CASSQGSEQYF. The DNA for the CDR3 is TGTGCCAGCAGCCAGGGGAGCGAGCAGTACTTC.

In regard to this clone: Distinct nucleotide sequences in the sample also encode this CDR3. This rearrangement joins TRBV9 to TRBJ2-3, with TRBD1 matching over 8 bases. The CDR3 consists of 15 residues. V lost 3 bases, J lost 0 bases, and 3 bases stayed unmatched. Germline V CDR1 and CDR2: SGDLS, YYNGEE. The CDR3 protein is CASSAQGASTDTQYF. The CDR3 coding sequence is TGTGCCAGCAGCGCCCAGGGGGCCAGCACAGATACGCAGTATTTT.

The chain employs TRBV21-1 and TRBJ2-3; TRBD1 is taken as the D call from the table, unchecked against the DNA. TRBV21-1 is tagged as a pseudogene. The CDR3 spans 15 residues. This chain's CDR3 is CASGKRGVNTDTQYF. The CDR3 DNA follows: TGTGCCAGCGGTAAAAGGGGCGTTAACACAGATACGCAGTATTTT.

The J gene is TRBJ2-7, the V gene TRBV4-2; possibly TRBD1 or TRBD2 for D (6 bases each). This CDR3 spans 18 amino acids. V was pared by 2 bases and J by 2 bases, with 22 bases between. Germline V gene lookup returns CDR1 LGHNA and CDR2 YNFKEQ. This chain's CDR3 is CASSQLGAEDGGTYEQYF. CDR3 bases: TGTGCCAGCAGCCAATTGGGGGCCGAAGACGGAGGGACCTACGAGCAGTACTTC.

The chain joins TRBV7-2 to TRBJ2-1; TRBD1 or TRBD2 may be the D gene (5 bases each). The germline V gene encodes CDR1 SGHTA and CDR2 FQGNSA. Trimming cost V 5 bases and J 10 bases, with 15 bases left between them. The CDR3 runs 13 residues. The CDR3 sequence is CASSPRPGTEQFF. CDR3 sequence (DNA): TGTGCCAGCAGCCCCCGGCCCGGGACGGAGCAGTTCTTC.

V is TRBV3-1 (or the pseudogene TRBV3-2) and J is TRBJ1-4; no reliable D call. The V end was cut by 4 bases, the J end by 2 bases, with 14 bases between. This CDR3 has 16 amino acids. CDR1 LGHDT and CDR2 YNNKEL come from the germline V gene (reference sequence). CDR3: CASSPDWGTTNEKLFF. The CDR3 nucleotides are TGTGCCAGCAGCCCCGACTGGGGAACGACTAATGAAAAACTGTTTTTT.

In its sample, this clone was seen a few times. The chain employs TRBV20-1 and TRBJ1-6; TRBD1 is a possible D gene (6 bases). Germline values: CDR1 DFQATT, CDR2 SNEGSKA (reference sequence). V gave up 3 bases and J gave up 13 bases, with 10 bases separating them. The length of the CDR3 is 11 residues. The CDR3 DNA follows: TGCAGTGCTAGTACAGGGACCCCCCTCCACTTT. Its protein product is CSASTGTPLHF.

The chain combines TRBV7-2 with TRBJ2-7; 12 bases align to TRBD2. The CDR3 runs to 15 residues. Germline V gives CDR1 SGHTA, CDR2 FQGNSA. The ends lost 5 bases at V and 3 bases at J; junction bases unmatched: 5. The CDR3 protein is CASSTGLAGLYEQYV. The CDR3 DNA follows: TGTGCCAGCAGCACCGGACTAGCGGGGCTCTACGAGCAGTACGTC.

The chain employs TRBV6-2 or TRBV6-3 and TRBJ2-3; D ambiguous. The CDR3 is 11 amino acids. Per germline, CDR1 MNHEY and CDR2 SVGEGT. Trimming took 5 bases from V and 2 from J, leaving 2 bases between them. In DNA, the CDR3 is TGTGCCAGCAGTCACACAGATACGCAGTATTTT. It yields the protein CASSHTDTQYF.

CDR3 coding DNA: TGCGCCAGCAGCCACCGGGACAGGGGAACCTACGAGCAGTACGTC. Translating it yields CASSHRDRGTYEQYV. The rearrangement uses TRBV4-1 and TRBJ2-7, with TRBD1 identical over 10 bases. The germline CDR1 and CDR2 sequences are MGHRA and YSYEKL. This CDR3 spans 15 amino acids. The V and J ends lost 3 bases and 2 bases, in that order; junction bases with no gene match: 4.

V is TRBV3-1 (or the pseudogene TRBV3-2) and J is TRBJ2-5; weak D call: TRBD2 (5 bases). Germline loops: CDR1 LGHDT, CDR2 YNNKEL (reference sequence). This CDR3 spans 12 amino acids. The V gene lost 9 bases and the J gene lost 5 bases, with 13 bases spanning the gap. The CDR3 coding sequence is TGTGCCAGTATAACTAGTCGGGAGACCCAGTACTTC. As protein: CASITSRETQYF.

Here the CDR3 reads CAWSEWTGSSYEQYF. The DNA for the CDR3 is TGTGCCTGGAGCGAATGGACAGGATCCTCCTACGAGCAGTACTTC. The chain uses TRBV30 and TRBJ2-7, with 7 bases fitting TRBD1. The CDR3 extends over 15 amino acids. V was pared by 3 bases and J by 0 bases, with 8 bases of the junction left unmatched. Germline V gene data show CDR1 as GTSNPN and CDR2 as SVGIG (reference sequence).

This sequence joins TRBV5-6 and TRBJ1-2, with D hard to call. The CDR3 is 16 residues long. V was cut by 4 bases and J by 8 bases, with 24 bases left in between. The germline V gene encodes CDR1 SGHDT and CDR2 YYEEEE. The CDR3 DNA is TGTGCCAGCAGCCCCGACGGGGTAGCGCCCCTTCTAGGCTACACCTTC. Residues: CASSPDGVAPLLGYTF.

The chain couples TRBV11-2 to TRBJ1-1; 9 nucleotides line up with TRBD1. Germline V gives CDR1 SGHAT, CDR2 FQNNGV. The CDR3 contains 15 residues. After removal of 1 base from V and 5 bases from J, the junction contained 5 bases not matched to a gene. This CDR3 is CASSLVGQGLTEAFF. CDR3 in DNA: TGTGCCAGCAGCTTAGTGGGACAGGGCTTGACTGAAGCTTTCTTT.